This T cell receptor beta chain was documented in a study of control samples from healthy donors and cancer patients. Unmatched junction bases numbered 14, after V lost 0 bases and J lost 3 bases. This CDR3 region has 19 residues. Germline CDR1 reads LGHNA; CDR2 reads YNFKEQ. Clones were sequenced by immunoSEQ multiplex PCR, and TCRdb holds only the in-frame ones, with some missing. This table holds 90,000 to 100,000 clones, 90% found once. Sequencing was carried out using blood. The rearrangement links TRBV4-2 to TRBJ1-1; 9 bases map to TRBD1. The receptor was derived from a woman aged 18-29 years in good health. The CDR3 nucleotides read TGTGCCAGCAGCCAAGATTATCGCCCCGGACAGGGGAGGTACACTGAAGCTTTCTTT. It specifies CASSQDYRPGQGRYTEAFF.